Each of the 23 T cell receptor beta chains below was sequenced from the same sample in a study of vaccination effects on CD4 cells after COVID-19 (dated by TCRdb to 2021 to 2024). These receptors lack a known antigen. The protocol used for the library was the immunoSEQ multiplex PCR assay. Entries here come from immuneACCESS through TCRdb and include only in-frame sequences with V and J called. Some clones fail to appear in such tables; in the studies checked, an unresolved V gene covers under half of the shortfall, and the cause of the remainder is unknown. Across this sample there are 50,000 to 80,000 clones, with around 85% seen only once. The ten largest make up 2.4% of the sample. After around 11 days of culture, CD4+ T cells were isolated with the EasySep CD4+ T cell isolation kit. Participants received two doses of either the BNT162b2 or the mRNA-1273 mRNA SARS-CoV-2 vaccine. The sequencing here drew on CD4+ T cells from PBMCs cultured without peptide, taken after COVID-19 vaccination. Receptors were obtained from a human donor who received a COVID-19 vaccine.

The J gene is TRBJ2-7, the V gene TRBV11-1, with D tentatively TRBD1 (6 bases). The CDR3 spans 15 residues. Per germline, CDR1 SGHAT and CDR2 FQDESV (reference sequence). Trimming took off 6 bases at V and 0 bases at J, with 15 bases between the two ends. The CDR3 DNA is TGTGCCAGCAGTCCCTACTCGGACAGCTCCTACGAGCAGTACGTC. As protein: CASSPYSDSSYEQYV.

The rearrangement joins TRBV20-1 to TRBJ1-2; D is unresolved. The CDR3 consists of 14 residues. Looked up from germline, CDR1 is DFQATT and CDR2 is SNEGSKA (reference sequence). V was shortened by 3 bases and J by 1 base, with 12 bases between the two germline ends. The CDR3 region is CSASGSGFNYGYTF. CDR3 coding DNA: TGCAGTGCTAGTGGTTCGGGGTTTAACTATGGCTACACCTTC.

V and J are TRBV28 and TRBJ2-3; D not certain. This CDR3 is built from 16 residues. The germline gives CDR1 MDHEN, CDR2 SYDVKM. Trimming removed 6 bases from V and 4 bases from J, with 20 bases in between. In nucleotides, the CDR3 is TGTGCCAGCAGCCTGTTTGGGGTTCAGGCGGCAGATACGCAGTATTTT. Translation gives CASSLFGVQAADTQYF.

This chain links TRBV7-8 with TRBJ2-3; weak D call: TRBD1 (6 bases). This CDR3 region has 17 residues. Trimming stripped 5 bases from V and 2 bases from J, with 20 bases between. Germline CDR1 is SGHVS and CDR2 is FQNEAQ. DNA for the CDR3: TGTGCCAGCAGCCCCCGGCCGCAGGGGAGTGTCACAGATACGCAGTATTTT. Encoded protein: CASSPRPQGSVTDTQYF.

The rearrangement links TRBV18 to TRBJ1-1, with D possibly TRBD1 on 5 matching bases. The V end was cut by 1 base, the J end by 1 base, with 7 bases between. This CDR3 is built from 14 residues. Germline V lookup: CDR1 KGHSH, CDR2 LQKENI. This CDR3 reads CASSPRGGNTEAFF. In nucleotides, the CDR3 is TGTGCCAGCTCACCACGGGGGGGGAACACTGAAGCTTTCTTT.

This clone was observed many times. V is TRBV14 and J is TRBJ1-2; unclear D gene. This CDR3 comprises 13 residues. V was cut by 2 bases and J by 2 bases, with 6 bases left in between. The germline gives CDR1 SGHDN, CDR2 FVKESK. The CDR3 is CASSQSRNYGYTF. CDR3 sequence (DNA): TGTGCCAGCAGCCAATCAAGGAACTATGGCTACACCTTC.

This chain joins TRBV5-5 and TRBJ1-2, with D tentatively TRBD1 (6 bases). The V end lost 2 bases, the J end lost 8 bases, and 19 bases lay between the germline ends. CDR3 length: 15 amino acids. Per germline, CDR1 SGHKS and CDR2 YYEKEE (reference sequence). The CDR3 nucleotides read TGTGCCAGCAGCTTTTATTTGGGGGGGGCTGAGGGCTACACCTTC. It codes for CASSFYLGGAEGYTF.

This sequence joins TRBV7-3 and TRBJ1-1, with no clear D. This CDR3 spans 14 amino acids. CDR1 is SGHTA, CDR2 FQGTGA, per germline. Trimming took 5 bases from V and 1 from J, leaving 11 bases between them. Here the CDR3 reads CASSLAGGNTEAFF. CDR3 DNA: TGTGCCAGCAGCCTCGCCGGCGGGAACACTGAAGCTTTCTTT.

V usage is TRBV29-1 and J usage is TRBJ1-3; no clear D gene. The V end lost 2 bases, the J end lost 3 bases, and 8 bases lay between the germline ends. Germline V lookup: CDR1 SQVTM, CDR2 ANQGSEA. The CDR3 is 13 residues long. CDR3 sequence reads: CSVEYRGGNTIYF. CDR3 nucleotide sequence: TGCAGCGTTGAATACAGAGGTGGAAACACCATATATTTT.

This chain uses TRBV7-9 with TRBJ1-3; D gene uncertain. The germline V gene has CDR1 SEHNR and CDR2 FQNEAQ (reference sequence). The CDR3 extends over 15 amino acids. Trimming pared 5 bases from V and 0 bases from J, leaving 11 bases between. This CDR3 reads CASSLDRSSGNTIYF. In nucleotides, the CDR3 is TGTGCCAGCAGCCTCGACCGAAGCTCTGGAAACACCATATATTTT.

The V gene is TRBV7-2, the J gene TRBJ2-1, with D unclear. This CDR3 contains 14 residues. The ends were cut back, 5 bases at V and 4 bases at J, with 12 bases in the middle. In germline, CDR1 is SGHTA, CDR2 FQGNSA. CDR3 DNA sequence: TGTGCCAGCAGCCCCGAGATCTTGTACAATGAGCAGTTCTTC. This sequence encodes CASSPEILYNEQFF.

This chain links TRBV28 with TRBJ1-1; D is perhaps TRBD1 (6 bases). V gave up 6 bases and J gave up 3 bases, with 17 bases separating them. This CDR3 has 15 residues. In germline, CDR1 is MDHEN, CDR2 SYDVKM. CDR3 coding DNA: TGTGCCAGCAGGGGTGGGGGGGGCCAGGACACTGAAGCTTTCTTT. The encoded protein is CASRGGGGQDTEAFF.

The chain uses TRBV24-1 and TRBJ1-2, with unresolved D. V gave up 4 bases and J gave up 5 bases, with 7 bases separating them. The germline V gene encodes CDR1 KGHDR and CDR2 SFDVKD. CDR3 size: 12 residues. CDR3 sequence reads: CATSEGSYGYTF. The CDR3 nucleotides read TGTGCCACCAGTGAAGGATCGTATGGCTACACCTTC.

This clone showed up just a few times. The chain joins TRBV6-5 to TRBJ1-5; D is perhaps TRBD1 (5 bases). The V end was cut by 7 bases, the J end by 10 bases, with 14 bases between. The CDR3 totals 12 residues. Per germline, CDR1 MNHEY and CDR2 SVGAGI. CDR3 sequence: CASKRGDGPQHF. CDR3 DNA: TGTGCCAGCAAACGGGGGGACGGACCCCAGCATTTT.

This chain connects TRBV7-9 to TRBJ1-2, with 8 bases aligning to TRBD1. Trimming at V came to 3 bases and at J to 6 bases, leaving 6 bases not matched to a gene. CDR3 size: 14 residues. Per the germline V gene, CDR1 is SEHNR and CDR2 is FQNEAQ (reference sequence). CDR3: CASSFTQGADGYTF. The CDR3 coding sequence is TGTGCCAGCAGCTTTACCCAGGGGGCCGATGGCTACACCTTC. The whole variable domain, filled in from reference TRBV7-9 and TRBJ1-2, reads DTGVSQNPRHKITKRGQNVTFRCDPISEHNRLYWYRQTLGQGPEFLTYFQNEAQLEKSRLLSDRFSAERPKGSFSTLEIQRTEQGDSAMYLCASSFTQGADGYTFGSGTRLTVV.

The chain recombines TRBV6-5 with TRBJ1-2; no clear D. The CDR3 spans 13 residues. Germline lookup yields CDR1 MNHEY and CDR2 SVGAGI. V was cut by 5 bases and J by 8 bases, with 15 bases left in between. CDR3: CASSIDKIRGYTF. The CDR3 DNA is TGTGCCAGCAGTATCGACAAAATAAGGGGCTACACCTTC.

The rearrangement links TRBV4-1 to TRBJ2-1; TRBD2 agrees at 15 bases. V shed 3 bases and J 7 bases; nucleotides not matched to a gene: 10. CDR3 length: 18 residues. Germline loops: CDR1 MGHRA, CDR2 YSYEKL. CDR3 residues: CASSQAGTSGGPLNEQFF. The CDR3 DNA follows: TGCGCCAGCAGCCAGGCTGGGACTAGCGGGGGGCCTTTAAATGAGCAGTTCTTC.

CDR3 coding DNA: TGTGCCAGCAGCTCCCGGGACATATTTCCGGGAAACACCATATATTTT. It translates to CASSSRDIFPGNTIYF. The genes are TRBV7-2 and TRBJ1-3, with TRBD1 as a possible D gene (6 bases). V dropped 4 bases and J dropped 4 bases, with 17 bases sitting between them. Germline V gene data show CDR1 as SGHTA and CDR2 as FQGNSA. The CDR3 runs to 16 residues.

The chain employs TRBV13 and TRBJ1-3; D unclear. CDR3 length: 14 amino acids. Trimming removed 5 bases from V and 1 base from J, with 9 bases in between. The germline gives CDR1 PRHDT, CDR2 FYEKMQ (reference sequence). CDR3 sequence: CASSRLDSGNTIYF. The CDR3, as DNA: TGTGCCAGCAGCCGACTCGATTCTGGAAACACCATATATTTT. Supplemented by reference TRBV13 and TRBJ1-3, the full variable domain reads AAGVIQSPRHLIKEKRETATLKCYPIPRHDTVYWYQQGPGQDPQFLISFYEKMQSDKGSIPDRFSAQQFSDYHSELNMSSLELGDSALYFCASSRLDSGNTIYFGEGSWLTVV.

The chain joins TRBV21-1 to TRBJ2-7; the listed D gene, TRBD1, was not tested against the DNA. TRBV21-1 is reported as a pseudogene. There are 15 residues in the CDR3. CDR3 amino acids: CASFHRGRSDLWQYV. The CDR3 coding sequence is TGTGCCAGTTTCCACAGGGGGCGGTCAGACCTATGGCAGTACGTC.

V gene TRBV18 combines with J gene TRBJ2-1; weak D call: TRBD2 (6 bases). The CDR3 is made up of 16 amino acids. CDR1 and CDR2 (germline): KGHSH, LQKENI. Trimming removed 3 bases from V and 5 bases from J, with 17 bases in between. The CDR3 bases are TGTGCCAGCTCACCCAACCATGGGACTGGGAACAATGAGCAGTTCTTC. Protein product: CASSPNHGTGNNEQFF.

This chain links TRBV11-2 with TRBJ1-4, with D possibly TRBD1 on 6 matching bases. The germline V gene encodes CDR1 SGHAT and CDR2 FQNNGV. The length of the CDR3 is 13 residues. Trimming pared 5 bases from V and 7 bases from J, leaving 11 bases between. The CDR3 bases are TGTGCCAGCAGCCCCCGCAGGGGTGAAAAACTGTTTTTT. It specifies CASSPRRGEKLFF.

This clone was seen only a few times. The chain uses TRBV4-1 and TRBJ1-2; 8 bases are a match to TRBD1. In germline, CDR1 is MGHRA, CDR2 YSYEKL. The junction had 5 bases not matched to a gene; V was cut back by 0 bases and J by 5 bases. The CDR3 runs to 15 residues. CDR3 nucleotide sequence: TGCGCCAGCAGCCAAGAGACAGGGGCCCTTTATGGCTACACCTTC. Amino acid sequence: CASSQETGALYGYTF.